These 14 T cell receptor beta chains originate from one sample sequenced in a study of cytomegalovirus exposure and HLA in healthy donors. 13 Jbeta primers and 60 Vbeta primers were used for the PCR. Produced via immunoSEQ multiplex PCR; TCRdb's table is partial and in-frame only. Here the sample spans 150,000 or so clones, 81% being singletons. Sequencing was carried out using PBMCs. Every receptor here comes from a man between 45 and 60 years old in good health and CMV-seropositive.

CDR3 nucleotide sequence: TGTGCCAGCGCCCTATTTCCAGAGACCCAGTACTTC. Residues: CASALFPETQYF. This chain uses TRBV28 with TRBJ2-5; D call uncertain. Germline V gene lookup returns CDR1 MDHEN and CDR2 SYDVKM. The CDR3 covers 12 residues. V lost 8 bases, J lost 4 bases, and 11 bases lay in between.

This chain links TRBV12-5 with TRBJ2-1; TRBD1 aligns across 8 bases. The length of the CDR3 is 16 residues. Germline CDR1 and CDR2: LGHNT and FRNRAP. V lost 1 base to trimming and J lost 1 base; unmatched junction nucleotides: 3. The CDR3 is CASGLGTGGSYNEQFF. In nucleotides, the CDR3 is TGTGCTAGTGGTTTGGGTACAGGGGGATCCTACAATGAGCAGTTCTTC.

The CDR3 region has the DNA TGTGCCAGCAGTTTGAAAACGGGGGGGATAAATTCACCCCTCCACTTT. Its translation is CASSLKTGGINSPLHF. The chain joins TRBV5-4 to TRBJ1-6; D may be TRBD1 (5 bases). V gave up 5 bases and J gave up 7 bases, with 19 bases separating them. CDR3 length equals 16 residues. Germline V gene lookup returns CDR1 SGHNT and CDR2 YYREEE (reference sequence).

V and J are TRBV4-2 and TRBJ2-3; 7 bases line up with TRBD2. CDR1 is LGHNA, CDR2 YNFKEQ, per germline. The CDR3 has 16 residues. The junction had 8 bases not matched to a gene; V was cut back by 0 bases and J by 5 bases. The CDR3 nucleotides are TGTGCCAGCAGCCAAGAGCGGGGAGGGCTCAGAGATACGCAGTATTTT. Translation: CASSQERGGLRDTQYF.

V is TRBV6-1 and J is TRBJ2-7; TRBD2 agrees at 8 bases. V lost 11 bases to trimming and J lost 3 bases; unmatched junction nucleotides: 6. This CDR3 spans 12 amino acids. Germline CDR1 reads MNHNS; CDR2 reads SASEGT. CDR3 residues: CACLREDYEQYF. The CDR3 DNA sequence: TGTGCCTGTTTGCGGGAGGACTACGAGCAGTACTTC.

A remark on this clone: The sample has other DNA sequences that encode this CDR3 too. The chain recombines TRBV6-5 with TRBJ2-1; 11 bases line up with TRBD2. CDR3 length: 15 amino acids. In germline, CDR1 is MNHEY, CDR2 SVGAGI. V dropped 6 bases and J dropped 5; count of bases not matched to a gene: 6. The CDR3 sequence: CASRTGTSGHNEQFF. The CDR3 region has the DNA TGTGCCAGCAGAACCGGGACTAGCGGACACAATGAGCAGTTCTTC.

The chain recombines TRBV19 with TRBJ1-5; 12 bases line up with TRBD1. Germline CDR1 LNHDA, CDR2 SQIVND (reference sequence). The CDR3 loop spans 18 amino acids. J was trimmed by 2 bases and V by 8 bases; bases with no gene match: 13. CDR3 nucleotides: TGTGCCAGTGGGCGGGGACAGGGGGCGAACATGGGCAATCAGCCCCAGCATTTT. It codes for CASGRGQGANMGNQPQHF.

This clone was counted a few times. The gene calls are TRBV6-6 and TRBJ2-5; 10 bases map to TRBD1. In germline, CDR1 is MNHNY, CDR2 SVGAGI (reference sequence). J gave up 3 bases and V 2 bases, and 6 bases lay outside the gene matches. This CDR3 has 16 residues. DNA for the CDR3: TGTGCCAGCAGTTACGCGGGGGGACAGGGGAAAGAGACCCAGTACTTC. Translating it yields CASSYAGGQGKETQYF.

This clone came up a few times. This chain joins TRBV14 and TRBJ1-4; D is possibly TRBD1 (6 bases). Germline CDR1 is SGHDN and CDR2 is FVKESK. V was shortened by 4 bases and J by 5 bases, with 8 bases between the two germline ends. The CDR3 is 13 amino acids. The CDR3 is CASSRGLNEKLFF. CDR3 sequence (DNA): TGTGCCAGCAGCCGGGGGCTCAATGAAAAACTGTTTTTT.

The chain has TRBV18 and TRBJ1-4; no firm D call. Germline lookup yields CDR1 KGHSH and CDR2 LQKENI. Between the trimmed V and J ends, which lost 1 base and 2 bases, there was a span of 8 bases. The CDR3 is 15 amino acids. This CDR3 is CASSPRATTNEKLFF. In DNA, the CDR3 is TGTGCCAGCTCACCACGGGCAACTACTAATGAAAAACTGTTTTTT.

This chain joins TRBV18 and TRBJ1-2, with 8 bases identical to TRBD1. Germline V gene sequence: CDR1 KGHSH, CDR2 LQKENI. The J segment lost 6 bases and the V segment lost 2 bases, leaving 11 bases of the junction unmatched. The CDR3 length is 16 residues. The CDR3 is CASSPSRQGRDHGYTF. DNA of the CDR3: TGTGCCAGCTCACCATCCCGACAGGGGAGAGATCATGGCTACACCTTC.

The rearrangement uses TRBV5-1 and TRBJ2-1; 7 nucleotides match TRBD2. The J segment lost 4 bases and the V segment lost 0 bases, leaving 4 bases of the junction unmatched. The CDR3 runs to 15 residues. Germline CDR1 is SGHRS and CDR2 is YFSETQ. For the CDR3, the DNA is TGCGCCAGCAGCTTGGCTCTAGCGGCATACAATGAGCAGTTCTTC. Translating it yields CASSLALAAYNEQFF.

The J gene is TRBJ1-2, the V gene TRBV4-3, with unresolved D. V lost 0 bases and J lost 0, with 8 bases in between. This CDR3 has 15 amino acids. Germline V gene sequence: CDR1 LGHNA, CDR2 YSLEER. The CDR3 bases are TGCGCCAGCAGCCAAGAATCCGGGGCTAACTATGGCTACACCTTC. As protein: CASSQESGANYGYTF.

V usage is TRBV7-9 and J usage is TRBJ2-1, with 8 bases fitting TRBD1. Germline trimming cut 5 bases from V and 13 bases from J; bases unmatched to any gene: 7. Germline V gene sequence: CDR1 SEHNR, CDR2 FQNEAQ (reference sequence). This CDR3 has 12 residues. The CDR3 coding sequence is TGTGCCAGCAGCCTGGAGGGGACAGGTCAGTTCTTC. Protein: CASSLEGTGQFF.